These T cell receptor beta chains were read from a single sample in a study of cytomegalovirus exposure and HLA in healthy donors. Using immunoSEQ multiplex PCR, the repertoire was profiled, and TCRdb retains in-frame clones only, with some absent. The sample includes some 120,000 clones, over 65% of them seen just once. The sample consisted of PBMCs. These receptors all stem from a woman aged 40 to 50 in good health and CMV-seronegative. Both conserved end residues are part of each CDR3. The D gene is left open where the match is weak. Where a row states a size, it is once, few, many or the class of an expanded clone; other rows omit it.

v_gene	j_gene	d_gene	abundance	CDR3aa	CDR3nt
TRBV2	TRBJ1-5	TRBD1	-	CASSESRGRTGQPQHF	TGTGCCAGCAGTGAATCGAGGGGAAGGACAGGCCAGCCCCAGCATTTT
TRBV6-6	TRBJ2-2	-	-	CASSPSGSSGELFF	TGTGCCAGCAGCCCCTCGGGGTCGTCCGGGGAGCTGTTTTTT
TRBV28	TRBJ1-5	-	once	CASSLDRANQPQHF	TGTGCCAGCAGTTTGGACAGAGCAAATCAGCCCCAGCATTTT
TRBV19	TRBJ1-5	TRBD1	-	CASSTTGQNNQPQHF	TGTGCCAGTAGTACAACGGGACAGAACAATCAGCCCCAGCATTTT
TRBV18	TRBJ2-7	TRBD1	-	CASSPPGQGPDEQYF	TGTGCCAGCTCTCCGCCGGGACAGGGGCCGGATGAGCAGTACTTC
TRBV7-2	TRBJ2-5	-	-	CASSLVAGYQETQYF	TGTGCCAGCAGCTTGGTCGCGGGGTACCAAGAGACCCAGTACTTC
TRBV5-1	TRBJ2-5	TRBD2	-	CASSLSLAEETQYF	TGCGCCAGCAGCTTGTCACTAGCGGAAGAGACCCAGTACTTC
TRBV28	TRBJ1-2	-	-	CASSFSDSSILGYTF	TGTGCCAGCAGTTTTTCGGACAGCTCCATCTTGGGCTACACCTTC
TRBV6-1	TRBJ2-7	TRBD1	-	CASSALRGQGPYEQYF	TGTGCCAGCAGTGCCCTTAGGGGACAGGGACCTTACGAGCAGTACTTC
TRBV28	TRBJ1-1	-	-	CASSQPGNTEAFF	TGTGCCAGCAGTCAACCCGGGAACACTGAAGCTTTCTTT
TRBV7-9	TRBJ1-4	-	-	CASSYVGVNEKLFF	TGTGCCAGCAGCTACGTGGGAGTCAATGAAAAACTGTTTTTT
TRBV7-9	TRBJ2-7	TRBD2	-	CSSSPPRKLAGEKQYF	TGTTCCAGCAGCCCTCCCCGGAAACTAGCGGGAGAGAAGCAGTACTTC
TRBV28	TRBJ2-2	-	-	CASSRTLTVNTGELFF	TGTGCCAGCAGCCGAACCCTGACAGTGAACACCGGGGAGCTGTTTTTT
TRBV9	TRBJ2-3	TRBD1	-	CASSVVEGATVDTQYF	TGTGCCAGCAGCGTAGTAGAGGGGGCGACGGTAGATACGCAGTATTTT
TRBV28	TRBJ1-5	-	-	CASSGRFSNQPQHF	TGTGCCAGCAGTGGCAGGTTTAGCAATCAGCCCCAGCATTTT
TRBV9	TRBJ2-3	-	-	CASSATPNGLGVTQYF	TGTGCCAGCAGCGCAACCCCCAACGGTCTTGGTGTTACGCAGTATTTT
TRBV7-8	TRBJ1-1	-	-	CASSPRGVRLNTEAFF	TGTGCCAGCAGCCCCCGAGGAGTGAGGTTGAACACTGAAGCTTTCTTT
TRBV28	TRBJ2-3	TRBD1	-	CASSSGGSGDTQYF	TGTGCCAGCAGTTCAGGGGGAAGCGGAGATACGCAGTATTTT
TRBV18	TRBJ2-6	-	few	CASSRAITGANGLTF	TGTGCCAGCTCACGGGCAATAACTGGGGCCAACGGCCTGACTTTC
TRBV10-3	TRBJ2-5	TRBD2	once	CAISGYGASGTQETQYF	TGTGCCATCAGTGGGTATGGGGCTAGCGGGACTCAAGAGACCCAGTACTTC
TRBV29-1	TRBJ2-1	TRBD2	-	CSVVLASSSSYNEQFF	TGCAGCGTTGTACTAGCGTCCTCGAGCTCCTACAATGAGCAGTTCTTC
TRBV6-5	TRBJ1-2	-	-	CASRPAPGAGYGYTF	TGTGCCAGCAGGCCGGCCCCAGGGGCGGGCTATGGCTACACCTTC
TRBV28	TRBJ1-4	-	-	CASSPPGWELFF	TGTGCCAGCAGTCCTCCCGGGTGGGAACTGTTTTTT
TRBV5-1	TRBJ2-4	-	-	CASSLVAGNIQYF	TGCGCCAGCAGCTTGGTGGCAGGTAACATTCAGTACTTC
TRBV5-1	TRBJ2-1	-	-	CASSPQPELIHEQFF	TGCGCCAGCAGCCCTCAGCCGGAGCTCATTCATGAGCAGTTCTTC
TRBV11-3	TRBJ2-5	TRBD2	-	CASSRGLAGKETQYF	TGTGCCAGCAGCCGCGGACTAGCGGGGAAAGAGACCCAGTACTTC
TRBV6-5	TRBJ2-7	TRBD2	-	CASSGWTSGSGEQYF	TGTGCCAGCAGTGGCTGGACTAGCGGGAGTGGTGAGCAGTACTTC
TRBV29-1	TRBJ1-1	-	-	CSVVRAIGTEAFF	TGCAGCGTCGTCAGGGCCATAGGAACTGAAGCTTTCTTT
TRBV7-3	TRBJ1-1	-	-	CASSPVVGGTEAFF	TGTGCCAGCAGCCCCGTCGTGGGGGGCACTGAAGCTTTCTTT
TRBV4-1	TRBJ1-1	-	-	CASSQVSGFEAFF	TGCGCCAGCAGCCAAGTTTCAGGATTTGAAGCTTTCTTT
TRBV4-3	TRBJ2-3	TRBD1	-	CASSQELTGSNTQYF	TGCGCCAGCAGCCAAGAGTTGACAGGGTCGAATACGCAGTATTTT
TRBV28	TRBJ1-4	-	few	CAHGGEKLFF	TGTGCGCATGGAGGTGAAAAACTGTTTTTT
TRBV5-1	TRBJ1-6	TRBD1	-	CASSFGVAGQGSSPLHF	TGCGCCAGCAGCTTCGGCGTAGCGGGACAGGGTTCCTCACCCCTCCACTTT
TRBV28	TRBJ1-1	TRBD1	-	CASSLTTGNEVPEAFF	TGTGCCAGCAGTCTGACGACAGGGAACGAGGTCCCTGAAGCTTTCTTT
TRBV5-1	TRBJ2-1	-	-	CASGLGLLSSYNEQFF	TGCGCCAGCGGCCTAGGCCTATTGAGCTCCTACAATGAGCAGTTCTTC
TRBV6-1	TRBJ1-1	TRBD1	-	CASSRQGENTEAFF	TGTGCCAGCAGTCGGCAGGGGGAGAACACTGAAGCTTTCTTT
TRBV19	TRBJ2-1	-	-	CASGRPSQGNEQFF	TGTGCCAGTGGGCGTCCCTCTCAGGGTAATGAGCAGTTCTTC
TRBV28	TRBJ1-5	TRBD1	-	CASSFPPTGAAQPQHF	TGTGCCAGCAGTTTTCCCCCAACAGGGGCGGCTCAGCCCCAGCATTTT
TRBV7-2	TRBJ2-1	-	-	CASSVQGTEQFF	TGTGCCAGCAGCGTTCAGGGTACTGAGCAGTTCTTC
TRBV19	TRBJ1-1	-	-	CASTSNTEAFF	TGTGCCAGTACATCGAACACTGAAGCTTTCTTT
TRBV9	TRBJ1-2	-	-	CASSVARGGGYTF	TGTGCCAGCAGCGTAGCTAGAGGGGGAGGCTACACCTTC
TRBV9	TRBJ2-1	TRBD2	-	CASSVALAGAPREQFF	TGTGCCAGCAGCGTAGCTCTAGCGGGCGCCCCCAGGGAGCAGTTCTTC
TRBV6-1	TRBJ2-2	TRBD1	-	CASRWTGANTGELFF	TGTGCCAGCAGGTGGACAGGAGCGAACACCGGGGAGCTGTTTTTT
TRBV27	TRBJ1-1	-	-	CASRPGVTVTEAFF	TGTGCCAGCAGGCCCGGGGTGACGGTTACTGAAGCTTTCTTT
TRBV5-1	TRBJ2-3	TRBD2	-	CASSLELAGTGTDTQYF	TGCGCCAGCAGCTTGGAACTAGCGGGAACGGGCACAGATACGCAGTATTTT
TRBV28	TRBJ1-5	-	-	CASSSIREGGNQPQHF	TGTGCCAGCAGTTCGATCAGGGAAGGCGGCAATCAGCCCCAGCATTTT
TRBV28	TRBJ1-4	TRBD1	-	CASRSTGGGQGLFF	TGTGCCAGCAGATCGACAGGGGGTGGCCAGGGACTGTTTTTT
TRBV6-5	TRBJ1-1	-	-	CASFEGWDTEAFF	TGTGCCAGCTTCGAGGGATGGGACACTGAAGCTTTCTTT
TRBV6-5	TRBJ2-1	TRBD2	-	CASRDQTSPYNEQFF	TGTGCCAGCAGGGACCAGACTAGCCCTTACAATGAGCAGTTCTTC
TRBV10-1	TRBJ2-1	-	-	CASTPSLGNEQFF	TGCGCCAGCACCCCCTCCCTCGGCAATGAGCAGTTCTTC
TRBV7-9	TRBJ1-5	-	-	CASSDAGPQHF	TGTGCCAGCAGCGACGCGGGGCCCCAGCATTTT
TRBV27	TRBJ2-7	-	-	CASSPTRGEQYF	TGTGCCAGCAGTCCTACGAGGGGGGAGCAGTACTTC
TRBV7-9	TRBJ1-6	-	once	CASSTDRMPNSPLHF	TGTGCCAGCAGCACAGACAGGATGCCGAATTCACCCCTCCACTTT
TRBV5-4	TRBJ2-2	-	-	CASSLGIAGPTGELFF	TGTGCCAGCAGCTTGGGGATAGCAGGGCCCACCGGGGAGCTGTTTTTT